The 10 T cell receptor beta chains listed next were all sequenced from one sample in a study of T cell responses to AZD1222 COVID-19 vaccine. Profiled with immunoSEQ multiplex PCR; TCRdb holds only in-frame clones, not every one. The sample shows 140,000 to 150,000 clones, about 91% of them seen only once. Sequencing was performed on peripheral blood, taken on day 0 of AZD1222 vaccination. Receptors originate from an adult in good health.

The rearrangement links TRBV3-1 (or the pseudogene TRBV3-2) to TRBJ1-1, with 10 bases that match TRBD1. There are 13 residues in the CDR3. V shed 3 bases and J 5 bases; nucleotides not matched to a gene: 0. CDR1 LGHDT and CDR2 YNNKEL come from the germline V gene (reference sequence). The CDR3: CASSQGQGTEAFF. The CDR3 DNA follows: TGTGCCAGCAGCCAGGGACAGGGGACTGAAGCTTTCTTT.

The chain couples TRBV18 to TRBJ2-3; the D is unclear. The germline CDR1 and CDR2 sequences are KGHSH and LQKENI. V shed 1 base and J shed 6 bases, with 17 bases lying between them. The CDR3 has 16 amino acids. CDR3 in amino acids: CASSPLHVVGSDTQYF. CDR3 in DNA: TGTGCCAGCTCACCACTGCACGTGGTCGGCTCCGATACGCAGTATTTT. Looking up the rest from reference TRBV18 and TRBJ2-3 gives the full variable domain: NAGVMQNPRHLVRRRGQEARLRCSPMKGHSHVYWYRQLPEEGLKFMVYLQKENIIDESGMPKERFSAEFPKEGPSILRIQQVVRGDSAAYFCASSPLHVVGSDTQYFGPGTRLTVL.

This clone was recorded once. V usage is TRBV27 and J usage is TRBJ2-2, with D uncertain. CDR1 and CDR2 from the germline V gene are MNHEY and SMNVEV (reference sequence). V lost 1 base, J lost 6 bases, and 3 bases lay in between. The CDR3 extends over 12 amino acids. This chain's CDR3 is CASSLWPGELFF. The CDR3 DNA follows: TGTGCCAGCAGTTTATGGCCCGGGGAGCTGTTTTTT.

This chain connects TRBV27 to TRBJ2-4; D is ambiguous. The V end lost 7 bases, the J end lost 0 bases, and 13 bases lay between the germline ends. The CDR3 length is 15 residues. CDR1 and CDR2 from the germline V gene are MNHEY and SMNVEV (reference sequence). CDR3 DNA sequence: TGTGCCAGCACCCCGGGTCTACTAGCCAAAAACATTCAGTACTTC. Encoded protein: CASTPGLLAKNIQYF.

The chain has TRBV28 and TRBJ1-6; TRBD1 might be the D (6 bases). V was trimmed by 5 bases and J by 9 bases, leaving 20 bases between them. The CDR3 is 16 amino acids. CDR1 and CDR2 (germline): MDHEN, SYDVKM. The CDR3 protein is CASSPLVGAAVSPLHF. CDR3 DNA: TGTGCCAGCAGTCCCCTAGTGGGGGCAGCAGTTTCACCCCTCCACTTT.

This sequence joins TRBV28 and TRBJ1-4; unclear D gene. This CDR3 comprises 15 residues. Germline-derived CDR1 and CDR2 are MDHEN and SYDVKM. V lost 3 bases and J lost 0, with 8 bases in between. DNA for the CDR3: TGTGCCAGCAGTTTCACCAGAACAACTAATGAAAAACTGTTTTTT. It yields the protein CASSFTRTTNEKLFF.

The J gene is TRBJ2-3, the V gene TRBV13, with 10 positions matching TRBD2. The V gene's germline CDR1 is PRHDT and CDR2 FYEKMQ (reference sequence). The length of the CDR3 is 15 residues. V lost 5 bases, J lost 3 bases, and 5 bases stayed unmatched. In DNA, the CDR3 is TGTGCCAGCAGCCGCCTAGCGGGGGTGACAGATACGCAGTATTTT. Protein product: CASSRLAGVTDTQYF.

V usage is TRBV7-3 and J usage is TRBJ2-7; 10 nucleotides align to TRBD1. The V segment lost 5 bases and the J segment 0 bases; nucleotides outside the gene matches: 4. CDR3 length: 15 residues. Per germline, CDR1 SGHTA and CDR2 FQGTGA. The CDR3: CASSPGTGASYEQYF. CDR3 bases: TGTGCCAGCAGCCCCGGGACAGGGGCCTCCTACGAGCAGTACTTC.

The chain is built from TRBV7-8 and TRBJ1-2; D may be TRBD1 (5 bases). Germline V gene data show CDR1 as SGHVS and CDR2 as FQNEAQ. Trimming took 7 bases from V and 6 from J, leaving 24 bases between them. The CDR3 spans 16 residues. The CDR3, as DNA: TGTGCCAGCACCCCTCCGACGGTCGGGGGTGGGAATGGCTACACCTTC. This gives the protein CASTPPTVGGGNGYTF.

This chain connects TRBV2 to TRBJ1-5; TRBD1 agrees at 9 bases. The V gene's germline CDR1 is SNHLY and CDR2 FYNNEI. Trimming cost V 6 bases and J 7 bases; bases outside gene matches: 4. The CDR3 is made up of 13 amino acids. CDR3: CASSTGGEQPQHF. CDR3 in DNA: TGTGCCAGCAGCACAGGGGGCGAACAGCCCCAGCATTTT.